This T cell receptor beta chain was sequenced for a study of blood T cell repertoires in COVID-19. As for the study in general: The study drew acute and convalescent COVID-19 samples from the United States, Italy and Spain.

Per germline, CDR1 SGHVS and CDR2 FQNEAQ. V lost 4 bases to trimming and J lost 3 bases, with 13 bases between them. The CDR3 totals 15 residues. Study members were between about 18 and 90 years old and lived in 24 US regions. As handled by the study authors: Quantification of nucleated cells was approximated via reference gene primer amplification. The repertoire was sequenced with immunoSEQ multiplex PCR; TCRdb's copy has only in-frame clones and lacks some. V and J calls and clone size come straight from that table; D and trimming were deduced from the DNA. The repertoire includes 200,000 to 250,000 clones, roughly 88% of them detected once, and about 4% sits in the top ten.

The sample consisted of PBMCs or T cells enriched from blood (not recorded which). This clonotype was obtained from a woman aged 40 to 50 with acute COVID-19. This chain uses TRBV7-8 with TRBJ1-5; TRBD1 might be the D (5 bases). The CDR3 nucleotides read TGTGCCAGCAGCTCCAGGACAAGTACCAATCAGCCCCAGCATTTT. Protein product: CASSSRTSTNQPQHF.